One and the same sample provided the 27 T cell receptor beta chains below, sequenced in a study of T cells in localized non-small cell lung cancer. The table came from immunoSEQ multiplex PCR; TCRdb's copy has only in-frame clones and leaves some out. Of approximately 45,000 clones listed, around 83% were seen once; the top ten hold around 2.5%. The specimen comprised PBMCs, sampled before any cancer treatment. Source of these receptors: a man aged 35 to 69 with stage II lung adenocarcinoma.

This clone was detected a few times. This rearrangement joins TRBV30 to TRBJ2-5; 8 nucleotides agree with TRBD1. Germline V lookup: CDR1 GTSNPN, CDR2 SVGIG (reference sequence). The CDR3 has 12 amino acids. The ends lost 4 bases at V and 7 bases at J; junction bases unmatched: 5. The CDR3 DNA sequence: TGTGCCTGGAAACAACAGGGGGGGACCCAGTACTTC. It is translated as CAWKQQGGTQYF.

The V and J genes are TRBV19 and TRBJ2-2; perhaps TRBD2 as D (5 bases). The CDR3 sequence is 14 residues long. V was trimmed by 0 bases and J by 4 bases, leaving 6 bases between them. Germline V lookup: CDR1 LNHDA, CDR2 SQIVND (reference sequence). The CDR3 nucleotides read TGTGCCAGTAGTATAGATCGGGGCACCGGGGAGCTGTTTTTT. Its translation is CASSIDRGTGELFF.

This chain links TRBV30 with TRBJ2-7; D possibly corresponds to TRBD2 (6 bases). The CDR3 loop spans 13 amino acids. Germline V gene data show CDR1 as GTSNPN and CDR2 as SVGIG (reference sequence). Deletions cut 2 bases from V and 4 bases from J, with 12 bases between. CDR3 in amino acids: CAWSPVAAYEQYF. In DNA, the CDR3 is TGTGCCTGGAGTCCGGTAGCGGCTTACGAGCAGTACTTC. Complete variable domain (other parts from reference TRBV30 and TRBJ2-7): SQTIHQWPATLVQPVGSPLSLECTVEGTSNPNLYWYRQAAGRGLQLLFYSVGIGQISSEVPQNLSASRPQDRQFILSSKKLLLSDSGFYLCAWSPVAAYEQYFGPGTRLTVT.

V gene TRBV30 combines with J gene TRBJ1-2; D is possibly TRBD1 (6 bases). V shed 0 bases and J shed 3 bases, with 11 bases lying between them. The CDR3 has 14 residues. Germline lookup yields CDR1 GTSNPN and CDR2 SVGIG (reference sequence). In nucleotides, the CDR3 is TGTGCCTGGAGTGTAAAAGGGGGATACTATGGCTACACCTTC. It codes for CAWSVKGGYYGYTF.

The V call is TRBV28, the J call TRBJ1-3; D is ambiguous. The CDR3 has 14 amino acids. Between the trimmed V and J ends, which lost 4 bases and 0 bases, there was a span of 7 bases. Looked up from germline, CDR1 is MDHEN and CDR2 is SYDVKM. The DNA of the CDR3 is TGTGCCAGCAGTTCCGGTCCCTCTGGAAACACCATATATTTT. It encodes CASSSGPSGNTIYF.

This clone is labeled medium-sized (0.01 to 0.1%). CDR3 in amino acids: CASSSGEGTGANVLTF. Here the CDR3 DNA reads TGTGCCAGCAGCTCCGGGGAGGGGACCGGGGCCAACGTCCTGACTTTC. This rearrangement joins TRBV13 to TRBJ2-6; 7 nucleotides match TRBD2. The germline gives CDR1 PRHDT, CDR2 FYEKMQ (reference sequence). The CDR3 runs to 16 residues. With 4 bases clipped from V and 4 bases from J, the junction kept 7 bases outside the gene matches.

The chain uses TRBV11-3 and TRBJ2-1; D is unclear. The CDR3 length is 13 residues. The germline V gene has CDR1 SGHNT and CDR2 YENEEA. V dropped 2 bases and J dropped 6 bases, with 8 bases sitting between them. CDR3 loop: CASSLNTANEQFF. DNA of the CDR3: TGTGCCAGCAGCTTAAACACAGCCAATGAGCAGTTCTTC.

The V gene is TRBV29-1, the J gene TRBJ2-1, with 11 bases lining up with TRBD2. The germline gives CDR1 SQVTM, CDR2 ANQGSEA. V dropped 4 bases and J dropped 4; count of bases not matched to a gene: 6. The CDR3 has 15 residues. The CDR3 nucleotides read TGCAGCGTTGGGTATACTAGCGGGGGATACAATGAGCAGTTCTTC. Its protein product is CSVGYTSGGYNEQFF.

The chain is built from TRBV7-9 and TRBJ2-1; 14 bases are shared with TRBD2. Germline assignment: CDR1 SEHNR and CDR2 FQNEAQ (reference sequence). Germline trimming cut 5 bases from V and 9 bases from J; bases unmatched to any gene: 12. The CDR3 extends over 17 amino acids. The CDR3 sequence: CASSPSPTSGGAGEQFF. In DNA, the CDR3 is TGTGCCAGCAGCCCCAGTCCGACTAGCGGGGGGGCCGGTGAGCAGTTCTTC.

This chain joins TRBV7-2 and TRBJ2-5, with a possible D match to TRBD2 (6 bases). There are 15 residues in the CDR3. Trimming cost V 1 base and J 5 bases, with 14 bases left between them. The germline V gene has CDR1 SGHTA and CDR2 FQGNSA. The CDR3 loop reads CASSLGGEERETQYF. CDR3 sequence (DNA): TGTGCCAGCAGCTTAGGGGGGGAGGAGAGGGAGACCCAGTACTTC.

This clone was seen just once. V gene TRBV6-5 combines with J gene TRBJ1-3, with D hard to call. V lost 6 bases to trimming and J lost 8 bases, with 14 bases between them. CDR1 and CDR2 from the germline V gene are MNHEY and SVGAGI. This CDR3 is 13 amino acids long. CDR3 loop: CASRADKGHTIYF. DNA of the CDR3: TGTGCCAGCAGAGCCGACAAAGGACACACCATATATTTT.

As DNA, the CDR3 is TGTGCCAGCAGTTGGGGGGCGACAGCTAACTATGGCTACACCTTC. Amino acids: CASSWGATANYGYTF. The genes are TRBV6-5 and TRBJ1-2; TRBD1 might be the D (6 bases). The CDR3 totals 15 residues. CDR1 MNHEY and CDR2 SVGAGI come from the germline V gene. V dropped 4 bases and J dropped 0 bases, with 12 bases sitting between them.

The rearrangement joins TRBV11-2 to TRBJ2-3, with 8 bases aligning to TRBD2. Germline V lookup: CDR1 SGHAT, CDR2 FQNNGV. This CDR3 comprises 15 residues. J gave up 4 bases and V 6 bases, and 9 bases lay outside the gene matches. Written as DNA, the CDR3 is TGTGCCAGCAGTCCCAGCGGGGGCGGGCCAGATACGCAGTATTTT. It codes for CASSPSGGGPDTQYF.

The rearrangement uses TRBV4-2 and TRBJ1-2; 9 bases are shared with TRBD1. Germline CDR1 LGHNA, CDR2 YNFKEQ. This CDR3 spans 17 amino acids. The ends lost 2 bases at V and 5 bases at J; junction bases unmatched: 12. CDR3 nucleotide sequence: TGTGCCAGCAGCCAATCTTCCCAGACAGGGGGAAGGTATGGCTACACCTTC. Its protein product is CASSQSSQTGGRYGYTF.

The rearrangement joins TRBV6-4 to TRBJ1-1; D is unclear. The V end was cut by 6 bases, the J end by 7 bases, with 12 bases between. Germline CDR1 reads MRHNA; CDR2 reads SNTAGT. The CDR3 has 12 residues. CDR3 in amino acids: CASRGAEGEAFF. In DNA form, the CDR3 reads TGTGCCAGCAGGGGTGCGGAGGGTGAAGCTTTCTTT.

The chain employs TRBV13 and TRBJ1-5; D not certain. CDR1 and CDR2 from the germline V gene are PRHDT and FYEKMQ (reference sequence). The CDR3 is 13 amino acids. The V and J ends lost 5 bases and 5 bases respectively, with 10 bases between them. The CDR3 DNA follows: TGTGCCAGCAGCCACGGATCCGATCAGCCCCAGCATTTT. This gives the protein CASSHGSDQPQHF.

This chain uses TRBV29-1 with TRBJ1-5; TRBD1 might be the D (6 bases). V was pared by 6 bases and J by 4 bases, with 16 bases between. Germline values: CDR1 SQVTM, CDR2 ANQGSEA. CDR3 size: 14 residues. CDR3 region: CSVALGGSNQPQHF. CDR3 bases: TGCAGCGTCGCCTTGGGGGGCTCGAATCAGCCCCAGCATTTT.

This chain links TRBV4-1 with TRBJ1-2; D gene ambiguous. Germline loops: CDR1 MGHRA, CDR2 YSYEKL. V was trimmed by 1 base and J by 4 bases, leaving 10 bases between them. The CDR3 is made up of 14 amino acids. For the CDR3, the DNA is TGCGCCAGCAGCCAAGTCACCGGATCCTATGGCTACACCTTC. This translates into CASSQVTGSYGYTF.

The genes are TRBV28 and TRBJ2-1, with 7 bases that match TRBD2. The V gene's germline CDR1 is MDHEN and CDR2 SYDVKM. CDR3 size: 16 residues. Trimming took 6 bases from V and 7 from J; bases not matched to a gene: 15. CDR3 sequence reads: CASRKRAGPQWNEQFF. CDR3 DNA: TGTGCCAGCAGGAAGAGAGCGGGGCCCCAGTGGAATGAGCAGTTCTTC.

J is TRBJ2-3 and V is TRBV19; 7 bases are shared with TRBD1. This CDR3 comprises 17 residues. Germline assignment: CDR1 LNHDA and CDR2 SQIVND (reference sequence). V dropped 3 bases and J dropped 1; count of bases not matched to a gene: 10. This CDR3 is CASSINLRTGGTDTQYF. In DNA, the CDR3 is TGTGCCAGTAGTATCAATCTCCGGACAGGCGGCACAGATACGCAGTATTTT.

The table lists this clone with a few counts. The rearrangement uses TRBV27 and TRBJ1-1, with D perhaps matching TRBD1 (6 bases). Germline lookup yields CDR1 MNHEY and CDR2 SMNVEV (reference sequence). The V end was cut by 5 bases, the J end by 5 bases, with 15 bases between. This CDR3 spans 14 amino acids. CDR3 in DNA: TGTGCCAGCAGTCCCTACAGGGAAGGGACTGAAGCTTTCTTT. This translates into CASSPYREGTEAFF.

This chain uses TRBV2 with TRBJ2-3, with 8 bases lining up with TRBD2. This CDR3 has 14 residues. CDR1 is SNHLY, CDR2 FYNNEI, per germline. V was clipped by 6 bases and J by 9 bases; unmatched bases: 11. The CDR3 sequence: CASSLRVSGGTQYF. The CDR3 bases are TGTGCCAGCAGCCTTAGGGTGAGCGGGGGAACGCAGTATTTT. The whole variable domain, filled in from reference TRBV2 and TRBJ2-3, reads EPEVTQTPSHQVTQMGQEVILRCVPISNHLYFYWYRQILGQKVEFLVSFYNNEISEKSEIFDDQFSVERPDGSNFTLKIRSTKLEDSAMYFCASSLRVSGGTQYFGPGTRLTVL.

This clone was seen just once. The rearrangement joins TRBV5-1 to TRBJ2-1; 9 bases line up with TRBD1. The germline CDR1 and CDR2 sequences are SGHRS and YFSETQ. The ends lost 4 bases at V and 4 bases at J; junction bases unmatched: 12. The CDR3 is made up of 17 amino acids. The CDR3 reads CASSQGTGTGYYNEQFF. DNA for the CDR3: TGCGCCAGCAGCCAGGGAACCGGGACAGGGTATTACAATGAGCAGTTCTTC.

The chain recombines TRBV5-6 with TRBJ2-7; the D gene is possibly TRBD1 (5 bases). Germline V gene lookup returns CDR1 SGHDT and CDR2 YYEEEE. The CDR3 sequence is 13 residues long. Trimming took 4 bases from V and 2 from J, leaving 10 bases between them. The CDR3 loop reads CASSLWGAYEQYF. In DNA form, the CDR3 reads TGTGCCAGCAGCCTGTGGGGCGCCTACGAGCAGTACTTC.

This rearrangement joins TRBV4-1 to TRBJ1-1, with unresolved D. CDR1 is MGHRA, CDR2 YSYEKL, per germline. Trimming cost V 4 bases and J 7 bases, with 16 bases left between them. This CDR3 has 14 amino acids. CDR3 residues: CASSRPLSVGEAFF. The CDR3 DNA sequence: TGCGCCAGCAGCCGGCCTTTATCGGTTGGTGAAGCTTTCTTT.

The V call is TRBV11-3, the J call TRBJ2-7, with D uncertain. V lost 1 base, J lost 4 bases, and 8 bases lay in between. Germline values: CDR1 SGHNT, CDR2 YENEEA. The CDR3 loop spans 13 amino acids. The CDR3: CASSLGPRYEQYF. For the CDR3, the DNA is TGTGCCAGCAGCTTAGGACCGAGATACGAGCAGTACTTC.

This clone was observed once. This sequence joins TRBV28 and TRBJ1-6; 8 nucleotides align to TRBD1. CDR3 length equals 15 residues. From germline, CDR1 is MDHEN and CDR2 SYDVKM. V lost 7 bases to trimming and J lost 8 bases; unmatched junction nucleotides: 10. The CDR3 loop is CASKEPRQGYSPLHF. For the CDR3, the DNA is TGTGCCAGCAAGGAACCCAGACAGGGGTATTCACCCCTCCACTTT.